A selection of T cell receptor beta chains follows, all from one sample in a study of T cell responses to AZD1222 COVID-19 vaccine. Produced via immunoSEQ multiplex PCR; TCRdb's table is partial and in-frame only. The data hold 120,000 to 150,000 clones, with 75% to 90% observed a single time. The source material was peripheral blood, sampled 28 days after the second AZD1222 dose. These receptors all come from an adult who received the AZD1222 COVID-19 vaccine. Both conserved end residues are part of each CDR3. The D gene is left open where the match is weak. The size field is filled for only some rows; it gives once, few, many or a size class.

d_call,j_call,clone_size,v_call,cdr3_nt,cdr3_aa
TRBD2,TRBJ2-7,.,TRBV27,TGTGCCAGCAGTCAGCGCGGGAGCTACTACGAGCAGTACTTC,CASSQRGSYYEQYF
TRBD2,TRBJ2-1,.,TRBV12-5,TGTGCTAGTGGTTTGACCGGGACTAGCGGGAACAATGAGCAGTTCTTC,CASGLTGTSGNNEQFF
.,TRBJ1-2,.,TRBV28,TGTGCCAGCAGTTCTGCGCGGGCCCGTAACACCTTC,CASSSARARNTF
.,TRBJ2-1,.,TRBV3-1/TRBV3-2,TGTGCCAGCAGCCAAGGCGGGCGTGGTGAGCAGTTCTTC,CASSQGGRGEQFF
TRBD1,TRBJ2-5,.,TRBV10-3,TGTGCCATCAGTGAGTCGTTGGACAGGAAAGAGACCCAGTACTTC,CAISESLDRKETQYF
.,TRBJ2-2,.,TRBV7-3,TGTGCCAGCAGCTTAAGCCCAGCTTCCAACACCGGGGAGCTGTTTTTT,CASSLSPASNTGELFF
.,TRBJ1-1,.,TRBV10-3,TGTGCCATCAGACCCGTTGAGACAGCGAACACTGAAGCTTTCTTT,CAIRPVETANTEAFF
TRBD1,TRBJ1-6,.,TRBV7-2,TGTGCCAGCAGCCCACAACAGGGGGGAGGGTCACCCCTCCACTTT,CASSPQQGGGSPLHF
.,TRBJ1-6,few,TRBV11-2,TGTGCCAGCAGCGTTCAGGGGAGTAGATCACCCCTCCACTTT,CASSVQGSRSPLHF
TRBD1,TRBJ1-5,.,TRBV5-1,TGCGCCAGCAGACCCGACAGGGGAGGTCAGCCCCAGCATTTT,CASRPDRGGQPQHF
.,TRBJ1-5,.,TRBV7-9,TGTGCCAGCAGCTTAGCCTCCGGGCAGGGCGGCAATCAGCCCCAGCATTTT,CASSLASGQGGNQPQHF
TRBD2,TRBJ2-3,.,TRBV5-1,TGCGCCAGCAGCGGGACTAGCGGGAGGGCCTTGGGGGATACGCAGTATTTT,CASSGTSGRALGDTQYF
.,TRBJ2-1,.,TRBV29-1,TGCAGCGTTGAACCCCTCCGGGGGCCTAGGAATGAGCAGTTCTTC,CSVEPLRGPRNEQFF